The present T cell receptor beta chain was sequenced within a study of blood T cell repertoires in COVID-19. Study information: Collection of acute and convalescent COVID-19 samples took place in the United States, Italy and Spain.

Authors' data handling: Amplification of reference gene primers provided the estimated nucleated cell counts. Using immunoSEQ multiplex PCR, the repertoire was profiled, and TCRdb retains in-frame clones only, with some absent. V, J and clone size were drawn from that table, and D and trimming were deduced from the DNA. The table records 330,000 or so clones, approximately 90% of them present only once. With 3 bases removed from V and 1 base from J, the gap between germline ends came to 7 bases. This CDR3 spans 14 amino acids. CDR1 and CDR2 from the germline V gene are SEHNR and FQNEAQ (reference sequence). Seattle patients were enrolled during active infection and followed longitudinally.

The material sequenced was peripheral blood. This sequence joins TRBV7-9 and TRBJ1-3; no definite D call. The clonotype originates from a woman in her fifties or sixties with COVID-19, enrolled during active disease. CDR3 protein: CASSFLVSGNTIYF. CDR3 nucleotide sequence: TGTGCCAGCAGCTTTCTCGTTTCTGGAAACACCATATATTTT.